The 23 T cell receptor beta chains in this list originate from one sample, sequenced in a study of shared clonotypes between healthy human individuals. Sequencing used immunoSEQ multiplex PCR; TCRdb keeps in-frame clones, though not all of them. This sample carries 950,000 to 1,300,000 clones, about 70% of them seen once, and the ten largest clones take roughly 1.5%. Sequenced sample: memory CD4+ T cells sorted from blood. As for subset: CD45RA-negative fraction. The receptors were sampled from a man aged 18 to 30 in good health.

Details on this clone: The same CDR3 arises from other DNA sequences in this sample as well. V usage is TRBV7-6 and J usage is TRBJ2-5; D is ambiguous. This CDR3 spans 12 amino acids. From germline, CDR1 is SGHVS and CDR2 FNYEAQ. Trimming shortened V by 7 bases and J by 1 base, and 7 bases separated the two germline ends. The CDR3 loop reads CASKASQETQYF. The CDR3 DNA sequence: TGTGCCAGCAAGGCGAGCCAAGAGACCCAGTACTTC. The full variable domain, in which reference TRBV7-6 and TRBJ2-5 provide the parts outside the CDR3, is GAGVSQSPRYKVTKRGQDVALRCDPISGHVSLYWYRQALGQGPEFLTYFNYEAQQDKSGLPNDRFSAERPEGSISTLTIQRTEQRDSAMYRCASKASQETQYFGPGTRLLVL.

This clone was detected only a few times. The J gene is TRBJ1-5, the V gene TRBV18; tentative D call: TRBD1 (5 bases). Trimming shortened V by 2 bases and J by 9 bases, and 14 bases separated the two germline ends. This CDR3 comprises 14 residues. Germline V lookup: CDR1 KGHSH, CDR2 LQKENI. CDR3 residues: CASSPDSAVGPQHF. CDR3 DNA sequence: TGTGCCAGCTCACCAGACAGCGCCGTGGGGCCCCAGCATTTT.

V usage is TRBV6-1 and J usage is TRBJ2-7, with D perhaps assigned TRBD1 or TRBD2 (5 bases each). This CDR3 is built from 11 residues. CDR1 MNHNS and CDR2 SASEGT come from the germline V gene. Trimming left V 4 bases short and J 7 bases short, with 8 bases between. DNA of the CDR3: TGTGCCAGCAGTGGGGGCGGGGAGCAGTACTTC. This translates into CASSGGGEQYF.

Worth noting for this clone: An end of the junction differs from the germline gene, which may be a read error. The CDR3 here is CAGSLLGQGSETQYF. The DNA of the CDR3 is TGTGCCGGCAGCCTTCTGGGGCAGGGGTCAGAGACCCAGTACTTC. J is TRBJ2-5 and V is TRBV7-9, with D possibly matching TRBD1 (6 bases). CDR1 is SEHNR, CDR2 FQNEAQ, per germline (reference sequence). This CDR3 is 15 amino acids long.

This chain connects TRBV2 to TRBJ2-5; 7 bases are shared with TRBD2. This CDR3 is built from 14 residues. The V gene end was trimmed by 6 bases and the J gene end by 4 bases; junction bases not matched to a gene: 8. Germline V gene sequence: CDR1 SNHLY, CDR2 FYNNEI. CDR3 amino acids: CASSGRAGRETQYF. In DNA, the CDR3 is TGTGCCAGCAGCGGTAGAGCGGGGAGAGAGACCCAGTACTTC. Variable domain in full (rest from reference TRBV2 and TRBJ2-5): EPEVTQTPSHQVTQMGQEVILRCVPISNHLYFYWYRQILGQKVEFLVSFYNNEISEKSEIFDDQFSVERPDGSNFTLKIRSTKLEDSAMYFCASSGRAGRETQYFGPGTRLLVL.

On this clone: The sample contains more than one DNA sequence encoding this CDR3. The chain employs TRBV7-9 and TRBJ2-2; D call uncertain. The CDR3 has 15 residues. Germline-derived CDR1 and CDR2 are SEHNR and FQNEAQ (reference sequence). The V and J ends lost 2 bases and 0 bases respectively, with 7 bases between them. In DNA form, the CDR3 reads TGTGCCAGCAGCTTATCCAGGCCGAACACCGGGGAGCTGTTTTTT. Its protein is CASSLSRPNTGELFF.

The genes are TRBV20-1 and TRBJ1-5; perhaps TRBD1 as D (5 bases). V was clipped by 3 bases and J by 14 bases, with 11 bases between them. The CDR3 consists of 10 residues. Germline CDR1 and CDR2: DFQATT and SNEGSKA (reference sequence). CDR3 sequence reads: CSARRDREHF. CDR3 bases: TGCAGTGCTAGGAGGGACCGGGAGCATTTT.

The chain carries TRBV6-5 and TRBJ2-7, with 10 bases that match TRBD1. This CDR3 contains 12 residues. CDR1 and CDR2 from the germline V gene are MNHEY and SVGAGI. The V segment lost 8 bases and the J segment 5 bases; nucleotides outside the gene matches: 3. Here the CDR3 DNA reads TGTGCCAGCGGACAGGGGGGGAACGAGCAGTACTTC. Translated, it gives CASGQGGNEQYF.

The chain carries TRBV27 and TRBJ2-2; D possibly uses TRBD1 or TRBD2 (5 bases each). In germline, CDR1 is MNHEY, CDR2 SMNVEV (reference sequence). The CDR3 has 15 amino acids. Trimming removed 6 bases at V and 4 bases at J, with 15 bases between. CDR3 protein: CASRNGGTVTGELFF. DNA of the CDR3: TGTGCCAGCAGAAATGGGGGTACGGTCACCGGGGAGCTGTTTTTT.

The chain carries TRBV18 and TRBJ2-7; TRBD2 might be the D (6 bases). This CDR3 has 13 residues. CDR1 KGHSH and CDR2 LQKENI come from the germline V gene. V dropped 2 bases and J dropped 7 bases, with 12 bases sitting between them. The CDR3 sequence: CASSPTIGGEQYF. In nucleotides, the CDR3 is TGTGCCAGCTCACCAACGATCGGGGGTGAGCAGTACTTC.

J is TRBJ2-3 and V is TRBV7-3; no firm D call. The CDR3 runs 14 residues. The germline CDR1 and CDR2 sequences are SGHTA and FQGTGA. Trimming took off 9 bases at V and 0 bases at J, with 13 bases between the two ends. The CDR3 reads CASRSKGSTDTQYF. The CDR3 nucleotides are TGTGCCAGTAGAAGCAAGGGTAGCACAGATACGCAGTATTTT.

The J gene is TRBJ1-1, the V gene TRBV5-6; no definite D call. This CDR3 spans 14 amino acids. V shed 4 bases and J shed 1 base, with 11 bases lying between them. CDR1 and CDR2 from the germline V gene are SGHDT and YYEEEE. CDR3 sequence reads: CASSPDSRNTEAFF. The DNA of the CDR3 is TGTGCCAGCAGCCCCGATTCCCGGAACACTGAAGCTTTCTTT.

The rearrangement links TRBV5-3 to TRBJ2-1; no definite D call. TRBV5-3 is annotated as an ORF whose role is uncertain. The V end was cut by 4 bases, the J end by 3 bases, with 14 bases between. CDR3 length: 15 residues. Here the CDR3 reads CARSPGAPSYNEQFF. DNA of the CDR3: TGTGCCAGAAGCCCTGGCGCTCCGAGCTACAATGAGCAGTTCTTC.

The V gene is TRBV7-2, the J gene TRBJ1-1; D is perhaps TRBD1 (5 bases). The V end lost 3 bases, the J end lost 0 bases, and 8 bases lay between the germline ends. The CDR3 length is 14 residues. CDR1 is SGHTA, CDR2 FQGNSA, per germline. CDR3 nucleotides: TGTGCCAGCAGCTTTGGAGGGGTGAACACTGAAGCTTTCTTT. Amino acids: CASSFGGVNTEAFF.

The chain couples TRBV6-5 to TRBJ1-6; 7 bases line up with TRBD1. The CDR3 runs to 15 residues. V was pared by 5 bases and J by 8 bases, with 9 bases of the junction left unmatched. Germline-derived CDR1 and CDR2 are MNHEY and SVGAGI. The CDR3 bases are TGTGCCAGCAGTACCAGGGACAGCCACCATTCACCCCTCCACTTT. Translating it yields CASSTRDSHHSPLHF.

The chain links TRBV10-2 to TRBJ1-6, with TRBD1 matching over 8 bases. J was trimmed by 2 bases and V by 4 bases; bases with no gene match: 4. Germline-derived CDR1 and CDR2 are WSHSY and SAAADI. CDR3 size: 16 residues. CDR3 DNA sequence: TGCGCCAGCAGTGGAGACAGGGGCCCCTATAATTCACCCCTCCACTTT. It encodes CASSGDRGPYNSPLHF.

The chain couples TRBV5-6 to TRBJ1-6; 7 nucleotides align to TRBD1. After removal of 5 bases from V and 10 bases from J, the junction contained 12 bases not matched to a gene. Germline values: CDR1 SGHDT, CDR2 YYEEEE. The CDR3 spans 15 residues. The CDR3 spells CASSSRTGGGSPLHF. CDR3 nucleotide sequence: TGTGCCAGCAGTTCCCGGACAGGTGGGGGCTCACCCCTCCACTTT. Combining the CDR3 with reference TRBV5-6 and TRBJ1-6 gives the whole variable domain DAGVTQSPTHLIKTRGQQVTLRCSPKSGHDTVSWYQQALGQGPQFIFQYYEEEERQRGNFPDRFSGHQFPNYSSELNVNALLLGDSALYLCASSSRTGGGSPLHFGNGTRLTVT.

This rearrangement joins TRBV11-3 to TRBJ2-3; 7 bases match TRBD1. The CDR3 runs to 13 residues. The V gene end was trimmed by 5 bases and the J gene end by 6 bases; junction bases not matched to a gene: 5. The germline CDR1 and CDR2 sequences are SGHNT and YENEEA. The CDR3 is CASSRQGFDTQYF. CDR3 sequence (DNA): TGTGCCAGCAGCCGACAGGGCTTTGATACGCAGTATTTT. The full variable domain, rest sourced from reference TRBV11-3 and TRBJ2-3, is EAGVVQSPRYKIIEKKQPVAFWCNPISGHNTLYWYLQNLGQGPELLIRYENEEAVDDSQLPKDRFSAERLKGVDSTLKIQPAELGDSAVYLCASSRQGFDTQYFGPGTRLTVL.

This clone is a singleton in its sample. The chain couples TRBV5-1 to TRBJ2-2, with a tentative D call TRBD2 (6 bases). The germline V gene encodes CDR1 SGHRS and CDR2 YFSETQ. Trimming removed 5 bases at V and 4 bases at J, with 15 bases between. This CDR3 has 15 residues. The CDR3 nucleotides read TGCGCCAGCAGAACCTCTGGGGGACTCACCGGGGAGCTGTTTTTT. Protein: CASRTSGGLTGELFF.

This chain joins TRBV5-1 and TRBJ2-4; 10 positions agree with TRBD2. The germline V gene has CDR1 SGHRS and CDR2 YFSETQ. The V gene end was trimmed by 3 bases and the J gene end by 7 bases; junction bases not matched to a gene: 7. The CDR3 is made up of 15 amino acids. The CDR3: CASSWQAGGGNIQYF. The CDR3 coding sequence is TGCGCCAGCAGCTGGCAAGCGGGAGGGGGGAACATTCAGTACTTC.

This clone has more than one count but fewer than ten. V usage is TRBV20-1 and J usage is TRBJ1-1; D uncertain. The CDR3 loop spans 11 amino acids. V lost 3 bases to trimming and J lost 7 bases, with 9 bases between them. Per germline, CDR1 DFQATT and CDR2 SNEGSKA (reference sequence). Here the CDR3 DNA reads TGCAGTGCTAGCCTCCAGTTTGAAGCTTTCTTT. It specifies CSASLQFEAFF.

This clone was counted a few times. The chain joins TRBV30 to TRBJ1-4, with D possibly being TRBD1 (5 bases). The CDR3 runs to 12 residues. Deletions cut 3 bases from V and 10 bases from J, with 12 bases between. Germline CDR1 and CDR2: GTSNPN and SVGIG (reference sequence). The CDR3 nucleotides are TGTGCCTGGAGGGGCACGAGGGGAAAACTGTTTTTT. This sequence encodes CAWRGTRGKLFF.

V usage is TRBV28 and J usage is TRBJ2-7; maybe TRBD2 (5 bases). Germline lookup yields CDR1 MDHEN and CDR2 SYDVKM. V shed 4 bases and J shed 0 bases, with 19 bases lying between them. CDR3 length: 17 residues. This CDR3 reads CASSSPRFIGSSYEQYF. CDR3 DNA: TGTGCCAGCAGTTCCCCGCGGTTCATAGGGAGCTCCTACGAGCAGTACTTC. The whole variable domain, remainder taken from reference TRBV28 and TRBJ2-7, is DVKVTQSSRYLVKRTGEKVFLECVQDMDHENMFWYRQDPGLGLRLIYFSYDVKMKEKGDIPEGYSVSREKKERFSLILESASTNQTSMYLCASSSPRFIGSSYEQYFGPGTRLTVT.